One and the same sample provided the 26 T cell receptor beta chains below, sequenced in a study of radiation and T cells in renal cell carcinoma. Profiling relied on immunoSEQ multiplex PCR, and the TCRdb table lists in-frame clones only, not all of them. The sample has 150,000 or so clones; 88% are singletons. Time point reported: baseline pretreatment blood. Treatment meaning: 15 Gy SBRT to primary tumor, nephrectomy 4 weeks later. Source: blood, taken from a patient whose treatment included radiotherapy and nephrectomy. The receptors stem from a woman in her 70s with renal cell carcinoma.

The genes are TRBV6-4 and TRBJ2-3; 7 nucleotides agree with TRBD2. The CDR3 totals 14 residues. CDR1 MRHNA and CDR2 SNTAGT come from the germline V gene. Trimming at V came to 0 bases and at J to 7 bases, leaving 4 bases not matched to a gene. The CDR3 DNA follows: TGTGCCAGCAGTGACTCGGCGGGGGAGTATACGCAGTATTTT. This gives the protein CASSDSAGEYTQYF.

This sequence joins TRBV19 and TRBJ2-2; D possibly uses TRBD1 or TRBD2 (5 bases each). V dropped 4 bases and J dropped 1 base, with 7 bases sitting between them. The CDR3 has 14 amino acids. Germline-derived CDR1 and CDR2 are LNHDA and SQIVND (reference sequence). In nucleotides, the CDR3 is TGTGCCAGTAGTAGGGACCTGAACACCGGGGAGCTGTTTTTT. Amino acid sequence: CASSRDLNTGELFF.

The chain recombines TRBV15 with TRBJ1-6; D not certain. The CDR3 has 14 residues. Germline CDR1 reads LNHNV; CDR2 reads YYDKDF (reference sequence). V shed 0 bases and J shed 9 bases, with 9 bases lying between them. The CDR3 protein is CATSREHQGSPLHF. In nucleotides, the CDR3 is TGTGCCACCAGCAGAGAACACCAAGGTTCACCCCTCCACTTT.

The chain is built from TRBV7-2 and TRBJ1-2; D is possibly TRBD1 (5 bases). The CDR3 has 14 residues. Per germline, CDR1 SGHTA and CDR2 FQGNSA. Trimming removed 5 bases from V and 5 bases from J, with 15 bases in between. The CDR3 DNA follows: TGTGCCAGCAGCCCAGGGACCGAGGGATATGGCTACACCTTC. It is translated as CASSPGTEGYGYTF.

The V gene is TRBV5-6, the J gene TRBJ2-5; no reliable D call. This CDR3 is built from 15 residues. Trimming shortened V by 4 bases and J by 6 bases, and 19 bases separated the two germline ends. Germline CDR1 SGHDT, CDR2 YYEEEE. CDR3 sequence reads: CASSHSGPGEKTQYF. The CDR3 DNA follows: TGTGCCAGCAGCCACTCGGGTCCCGGCGAGAAGACCCAGTACTTC.

J is TRBJ1-2 and V is TRBV7-3, with D possibly matching TRBD1 (5 bases). V was trimmed by 3 bases and J by 6 bases, leaving 14 bases between them. From germline, CDR1 is SGHTA and CDR2 FQGTGA. This CDR3 is built from 14 residues. The CDR3 loop reads CASSFRGQGDGYTF. Written as DNA, the CDR3 is TGTGCCAGCAGCTTCCGCGGGCAGGGTGATGGCTACACCTTC.

The table lists this clone with a few counts. J is TRBJ1-5 and V is TRBV6-1; D unresolved. V was pared by 6 bases and J by 3 bases, with 6 bases between. The CDR3 covers 12 residues. Germline V gives CDR1 MNHNS, CDR2 SASEGT. The CDR3 nucleotides are TGTGCCAGCAGGCACACCAATCAGCCCCAGCATTTT. Its protein is CASRHTNQPQHF.

Remarks on this clone: The junction shows a germline mismatch at one end, possibly a read error. The J gene is TRBJ1-6, the V gene TRBV10-3, with 9 bases that match TRBD1. The germline CDR1 and CDR2 sequences are ENHRY and SYGVKD. This CDR3 spans 16 amino acids. The CDR3: CASSYFTGGDNSPLHF. CDR3 sequence (DNA): TGTGCCAGCAGTTATTTCACAGGGGGCGATAATTCACCCCTCCACTTT.

The chain uses TRBV29-1 and TRBJ2-3; 10 bases map to TRBD1. Germline lookup yields CDR1 SQVTM and CDR2 ANQGSEA. The V gene end was trimmed by 4 bases and the J gene end by 1 base; junction bases not matched to a gene: 8. This CDR3 spans 16 amino acids. CDR3 residues: CSVVGQGDLGTDTQYF. The CDR3 DNA follows: TGCAGCGTTGTCGGACAGGGGGACCTTGGCACAGATACGCAGTATTTT.

This chain connects TRBV11-2 to TRBJ1-1; 10 positions agree with TRBD1. This CDR3 contains 16 residues. Germline trimming cut 3 bases from V and 4 bases from J; bases unmatched to any gene: 8. Germline CDR1 and CDR2: SGHAT and FQNNGV. The CDR3 DNA sequence: TGTGCCAGCAGCTTGGGATCTTGGACAGGGGGCACTGAAGCTTTCTTT. Its translation: CASSLGSWTGGTEAFF.

The sample holds one count of this clone. V gene TRBV7-6 combines with J gene TRBJ2-7; 10 positions match TRBD2. The CDR3 runs to 15 residues. Trimming at V came to 7 bases and at J to 2 bases, leaving 8 bases not matched to a gene. Per the germline V gene, CDR1 is SGHVS and CDR2 is FNYEAQ. This CDR3 reads CASTAGTSVAYEQYF. The CDR3 coding sequence is TGTGCCAGCACGGCGGGGACTAGCGTGGCCTACGAGCAGTACTTC.

The chain links TRBV19 to TRBJ1-6, with 10 bases identical to TRBD1. The CDR3 sequence is 14 residues long. Trimming cost V 5 bases and J 9 bases; bases outside gene matches: 4. CDR1 and CDR2 (germline): LNHDA, SQIVND (reference sequence). This CDR3 is CASSPGTGASPLHF. The CDR3 DNA follows: TGTGCCAGTAGTCCCGGGACAGGGGCTTCACCCCTCCACTTT.

This chain uses TRBV5-1 with TRBJ1-1; perhaps TRBD1 as D (5 bases). Germline CDR1 reads SGHRS; CDR2 reads YFSETQ. This CDR3 is 15 amino acids long. V lost 3 bases and J lost 4, with 16 bases in between. CDR3 DNA: TGCGCCAGCAGCTCGGAAGGGGTGTTGGGCACTGAAGCTTTCTTT. It translates to CASSSEGVLGTEAFF.

This rearrangement joins TRBV5-8 to TRBJ1-1; D gene ambiguous. Per the germline V gene, CDR1 is SGHTS and CDR2 is YDEGEE. The length of the CDR3 is 13 residues. The V end lost 1 base, the J end lost 8 bases, and 12 bases lay between the germline ends. The CDR3 DNA sequence: TGTGCCAGCAGCTTGTGGCCCCTTGACGAAGCTTTCTTT. This encodes CASSLWPLDEAFF.

Comment on this clone: A junction end diverges from the germline sequence, so it may reflect a read error. The chain links TRBV7-7 to TRBJ2-1; 10 nucleotides align to TRBD1. The CDR3 is 15 amino acids. Germline lookup yields CDR1 SSHAT and CDR2 FNYEAQ (reference sequence). CDR3 in amino acids: CASSLGQGAYNEQFF. The CDR3, as DNA: TGTGCTAGCAGCTTAGGACAGGGGGCCTACAATGAGCAGTTCTTC.

The chain has TRBV5-4 and TRBJ2-7, with D possibly being TRBD1 (5 bases). Trimming removed 0 bases at V and 5 bases at J, with 15 bases between. CDR1 SGHNT and CDR2 YYREEE come from the germline V gene (reference sequence). The CDR3 consists of 15 residues. CDR3 amino acids: CASSLGRYDSNEQYF. CDR3 DNA sequence: TGTGCCAGCAGCTTGGGACGGTACGACAGCAACGAGCAGTACTTC.

This chain uses TRBV14 with TRBJ2-2; D might be TRBD2 (6 bases). The CDR3 is 15 amino acids. Germline V lookup: CDR1 SGHDN, CDR2 FVKESK. The V end was cut by 5 bases, the J end by 7 bases, with 17 bases between. Written as DNA, the CDR3 is TGTGCCAGCAGCTTGGGACTCTCAACCCGCGGGGAGCTGTTTTTT. Its protein is CASSLGLSTRGELFF.

The chain couples TRBV5-6 to TRBJ2-5; tentatively, D is TRBD2 (5 bases). This CDR3 has 15 amino acids. V dropped 0 bases and J dropped 5 bases, with 14 bases sitting between them. CDR1 and CDR2 from the germline V gene are SGHDT and YYEEEE. The CDR3 coding sequence is TGTGCCAGCAGCTTGGAGACTAAAAGAGGGGAGACCCAGTACTTC. This sequence encodes CASSLETKRGETQYF.

The genes are TRBV6-4 and TRBJ1-6, with a weak D call TRBD1 (5 bases). Trimming removed 2 bases from V and 10 bases from J, with 15 bases in between. The CDR3 spans 15 residues. CDR1 and CDR2 from the germline V gene are MRHNA and SNTAGT. The CDR3 region has the DNA TGTGCCAGCAGTGACGGGGCTAAGGGTATCTCACCCCTCCACTTT. Amino acids: CASSDGAKGISPLHF.

This clone occurred once. The V call is TRBV20-1, the J call TRBJ2-2; D gene uncertain. V lost 6 bases and J lost 4, with 6 bases in between. Germline V CDR1 and CDR2: DFQATT, SNEGSKA (reference sequence). The CDR3 has 11 amino acids. The CDR3 reads CSAPLTGELFF. CDR3 DNA sequence: TGCAGTGCGCCCCTCACCGGGGAGCTGTTTTTT.

In regard to this clone: The junction departs from germline at one end; a sequencing error may be responsible. Within the sample, other DNA sequences also encode this same CDR3. V is TRBV29-1 and J is TRBJ1-6; D gene unclear. In germline, CDR1 is SQVTM, CDR2 ANQGSEA. The CDR3 loop spans 13 amino acids. The CDR3 here is CSVRSDNNSPLHF. The CDR3 DNA is TGCAGCGTTCGGTCAGATAATAATTCGCCCCTCCACTTT.

The chain has TRBV4-1 and TRBJ2-5; D perhaps matches TRBD1 (5 bases). The DNA end is a closer match to TRBJ2-7, so the J assignment may be wrong. The CDR3 extends over 13 amino acids. Germline-derived CDR1 and CDR2 are MGHRA and YSYEKL. CDR3 DNA: TGCGCCAGCAGCCAACAGGGTTGGCGCGAGCAGTACTTC. As protein: CASSQQGWREQYF.

The rearrangement uses TRBV27 and TRBJ2-5; TRBD2 might be the D (5 bases). CDR1 is MNHEY, CDR2 SMNVEV, per germline (reference sequence). The CDR3 has 13 residues. Trimming cost V 3 bases and J 2 bases, with 7 bases left between them. CDR3 residues: CASSLREQETQYF. The CDR3 coding sequence is TGTGCCAGCAGTTTGAGGGAACAAGAGACCCAGTACTTC.

The J gene is TRBJ2-5, the V gene TRBV29-1, with D possibly TRBD1 on 6 matching bases. Germline CDR1 is SQVTM and CDR2 is ANQGSEA. The germline V and J ends were trimmed by 8 bases and 1 base, with 14 bases remaining between them. CDR3 size: 13 residues. The CDR3 DNA follows: TGCAGCTTTCAGCGGACAGTCCAAGAGACCCAGTACTTC. Translated, it gives CSFQRTVQETQYF.

This sequence joins TRBV7-9 and TRBJ2-7; 9 nucleotides agree with TRBD2. This CDR3 contains 15 residues. The germline CDR1 and CDR2 sequences are SEHNR and FQNEAQ (reference sequence). V gave up 5 bases and J gave up 12 bases; unmatched junction bases: 17. The CDR3 nucleotides read TGTGCCAGCAGCACAAGTCGCGGGACTAGCCCTCAGGTGTACTTC. Encoded protein: CASSTSRGTSPQVYF. Looking up the rest from reference TRBV7-9 and TRBJ2-7 gives the full variable domain: DTGVSQNPRHKITKRGQNVTFRCDPISEHNRLYWYRQTLGQGPEFLTYFQNEAQLEKSRLLSDRFSAERPKGSFSTLEIQRTEQGDSAMYLCASSTSRGTSPQVYFGPGTRLTVT.

The chain has TRBV14 and TRBJ2-5; TRBD2 matches at 7 bases. The V gene's germline CDR1 is SGHDN and CDR2 FVKESK. The CDR3 is made up of 13 amino acids. The junction had 5 bases not matched to a gene; V was cut back by 5 bases and J by 5 bases. CDR3 sequence (DNA): TGTGCCAGCAGCTTCGGACTAGGGGAGACCCAGTACTTC. This sequence encodes CASSFGLGETQYF.